This T cell receptor (beta chain) is from a study of T-cell reconstitution after alpha-beta-depleted transplantation in children. Whole-study findings and limits: Newly generated T cells supplied most T-cell counts and diversity one year post-transplant. Several hundred graft clones that had expanded were reportedly the source of alpha-beta T cells about two months after transplant.

Remarks on this clonotype: Its target is unknown.

The CDR3 runs 15 residues. V was clipped by 5 bases and J by 4 bases; unmatched bases: 7. Germline V gene data show CDR1 as KGHSH and CDR2 as LQKENI. Library preparation (for TCRbeta) was performed with unique molecular identifiers. TCRdb reanalysed the PCR reads using MiXCR and keeps one entry per CDR3 protein. The table shows a few hundred thousand distinct CDR3 sequences, with around two fifths occurring only once. V usage is TRBV18 and J usage is TRBJ2-3, with TRBD2 matching over 9 bases. The starting material was PBMCs, obtained before TCRalphabeta/CD19-depleted stem cell transplant. This TCR was sampled from a girl between 2 and 10 years old with aplastic anemia, due to receive a stem cell transplant. CDR3 sequence reads: CASSSREGRADTQYF. CDR3 coding DNA: TGTGCCAGCTCATCGCGGGAGGGCCGGGCAGATACGCAGTATTTT.